The 27 T cell receptor beta chains below were found in one sample sequenced in a study of blood T cell repertoires in COVID-19. Assay: immunoSEQ multiplex PCR; the TCRdb copy retains only in-frame clones and omits some. The sample contains hundreds of thousands of clones, around nine tenths of which appear only once. Sequenced: PBMCs or T cells enriched from blood (not recorded which). All receptors derive from a woman in her forties who had recovered from COVID-19.

The J gene is TRBJ1-2, the V gene TRBV9; D possibly corresponds to TRBD1 (5 bases). Germline V CDR1 and CDR2: SGDLS, YYNGEE. This CDR3 is built from 15 residues. V lost 4 bases and J 8 bases, leaving 21 bases between the germline ends. The CDR3 DNA sequence: TGTGCCAGCAGCCCCGCCGGGACTCTCGCGGGAGGCTACACCTTC. Translation gives CASSPAGTLAGGYTF. The full variable domain, rest sourced from reference TRBV9 and TRBJ1-2, is DSGVTQTPKHLITATGQRVTLRCSPRSGDLSVYWYQQSLDQGLQFLIQYYNGEERAKGNILERFSAQQFPDLHSELNLSSLELGDSALYFCASSPAGTLAGGYTFGSGTRLTVV.

Worth noting for this clone: The same CDR3 also results from other DNA sequences found in this sample. The chain recombines TRBV5-1 with TRBJ2-3, with 8 bases lining up with TRBD1. This CDR3 has 15 residues. The V and J ends lost 4 bases and 3 bases, in that order; junction bases with no gene match: 7. Looked up from germline, CDR1 is SGHRS and CDR2 is YFSETQ. The CDR3 nucleotides are TGCGCCAGCAGCCAAGGACAGGGACGGACAGATACGCAGTATTTT. This gives the protein CASSQGQGRTDTQYF.

This clone was counted a few times. The chain carries TRBV18 and TRBJ1-6; 7 nucleotides match TRBD1. The CDR3 is made up of 15 amino acids. V lost 2 bases to trimming and J lost 6 bases; unmatched junction nucleotides: 4. The germline V gene encodes CDR1 KGHSH and CDR2 LQKENI. The CDR3 sequence: CASSPSTGINSPLHF. DNA of the CDR3: TGTGCCAGCTCACCATCGACAGGGATTAATTCACCCCTCCACTTT. Full variable domain (rest looked up from reference TRBV18 and TRBJ1-6): NAGVMQNPRHLVRRRGQEARLRCSPMKGHSHVYWYRQLPEEGLKFMVYLQKENIIDESGMPKERFSAEFPKEGPSILRIQQVVRGDSAAYFCASSPSTGINSPLHFGNGTRLTVT.

This chain links TRBV29-1 with TRBJ2-5; no definite D call. The CDR3 has 13 residues. V gave up 1 base and J gave up 5 bases, with 11 bases separating them. CDR1 is SQVTM, CDR2 ANQGSEA, per germline. CDR3 amino acids: CSVEGRLRETQYF. CDR3 in DNA: TGCAGCGTTGAAGGGCGGCTTAGGGAGACCCAGTACTTC. Full variable domain (outside the CDR3, taken from reference TRBV29-1 and TRBJ2-5): SAVISQKPSRDICQRGTSLTIQCQVDSQVTMMFWYRQQPGQSLTLIATANQGSEATYESGFVIDKFPISRPNLTFSTLTVSNMSPEDSSIYLCSVEGRLRETQYFGPGTRLLVL.

The chain joins TRBV10-3 to TRBJ1-2, with 8 positions matching TRBD1. This CDR3 region has 13 residues. Unmatched junction bases numbered 5, after V lost 7 bases and J lost 4 bases. CDR1 and CDR2 from the germline V gene are ENHRY and SYGVKD. The CDR3 region has the DNA TGTGCCATCACCGACGGACAGGGCTATGGCTACACCTTC. Translation: CAITDGQGYGYTF.

This clone was seen only once. This sequence joins TRBV4-2 and TRBJ1-3, with unresolved D. Germline V gives CDR1 LGHNA, CDR2 YNFKEQ. The V gene lost 2 bases and the J gene lost 0 bases, with 8 bases spanning the gap. The CDR3 covers 15 residues. For the CDR3, the DNA is TGTGCCAGCAGCCAAAGCCCGAACTCTGGAAACACCATATATTTT. This translates into CASSQSPNSGNTIYF.

V and J are TRBV3-1 (or the pseudogene TRBV3-2) and TRBJ1-1; tentative D call: TRBD1 (6 bases). This CDR3 is 17 amino acids long. In germline, CDR1 is LGHDT, CDR2 YNNKEL (reference sequence). Trimming took 0 bases from V and 1 from J, leaving 15 bases between them. Here the CDR3 reads CASSQDGTRGRNTEAFF. The CDR3 DNA sequence: TGTGCCAGCAGCCAAGATGGGACCAGGGGCCGGAACACTGAAGCTTTCTTT.

The rearrangement uses TRBV29-1 and TRBJ1-4, with 7 bases identical to TRBD1. Germline CDR1 is SQVTM and CDR2 is ANQGSEA. Trimming took 6 bases from V and 0 from J; bases not matched to a gene: 4. The CDR3 has 14 residues. CDR3 amino acids: CSVGDRATNEKLFF. The CDR3 nucleotides read TGCAGCGTGGGGGACAGAGCAACTAATGAAAAACTGTTTTTT.

This chain joins TRBV6-5 and TRBJ1-1; 7 bases map to TRBD1. CDR1 and CDR2 from the germline V gene are MNHEY and SVGAGI. The ends lost 5 bases at V and 10 bases at J; junction bases unmatched: 4. The CDR3 covers 11 residues. The CDR3: CASSNRGRAFF. For the CDR3, the DNA is TGTGCCAGCAGTAACAGGGGTAGAGCTTTCTTT.

This clone was counted only a few times. The genes are TRBV13 and TRBJ2-5; D is unresolved. Germline lookup yields CDR1 PRHDT and CDR2 FYEKMQ (reference sequence). Trimming stripped 0 bases from V and 4 bases from J, with 9 bases between. The CDR3 spans 14 residues. The DNA of the CDR3 is TGTGCCAGCAGCTTAGGCCGACTCACAGAGACCCAGTACTTC. This sequence encodes CASSLGRLTETQYF. Filled out from reference TRBV13 and TRBJ2-5, the complete variable domain reads AAGVIQSPRHLIKEKRETATLKCYPIPRHDTVYWYQQGPGQDPQFLISFYEKMQSDKGSIPDRFSAQQFSDYHSELNMSSLELGDSALYFCASSLGRLTETQYFGPGTRLLVL.

The V gene is TRBV5-1, the J gene TRBJ1-2; D not resolved. The CDR3 runs to 14 residues. The V gene lost 4 bases and the J gene lost 3 bases, with 13 bases spanning the gap. Germline V gene lookup returns CDR1 SGHRS and CDR2 YFSETQ. CDR3 sequence reads: CASSTVWGDYGYTF. CDR3 sequence (DNA): TGCGCCAGCAGCACCGTGTGGGGAGACTATGGCTACACCTTC.

This sequence joins TRBV12-3 or TRBV12-4 and TRBJ2-5, with 7 nucleotides matching TRBD1. CDR3 length equals 11 residues. The trim removed 5 bases at V and 9 bases at J, leaving 3 bases unmatched. The chain's CDR3 is CASSLQGPQYF. In DNA form, the CDR3 reads TGTGCCAGCAGTCTACAGGGGCCCCAGTACTTC.

This rearrangement joins TRBV5-4 to TRBJ1-1, with D perhaps matching TRBD1 (6 bases). Trimming removed 2 bases from V and 7 bases from J, with 18 bases in between. There are 15 residues in the CDR3. Germline V gene sequence: CDR1 SGHNT, CDR2 YYREEE (reference sequence). The CDR3 nucleotides read TGTGCCAGCAGCTTTAGCAGGGGCGCACCATTTGAAGCTTTCTTT. It is translated as CASSFSRGAPFEAFF.

The chain uses TRBV11-2 and TRBJ1-2, with 9 bases lining up with TRBD1. Germline CDR1 SGHAT, CDR2 FQNNGV. The CDR3 is made up of 16 amino acids. The trim removed 2 bases at V and 1 base at J, leaving 5 bases unmatched. CDR3 sequence reads: CASSLSGTGLNYGYTF. The CDR3 region has the DNA TGTGCCAGCAGCTTATCGGGGACAGGGCTTAACTATGGCTACACCTTC.

This clone was detected only a few times. V usage is TRBV5-8 and J usage is TRBJ1-2; the match to TRBD1 covers 7 bases. Losses at the gene ends were 1 base for V and 7 bases for J; bases not matched to a gene: 4. Germline values: CDR1 SGHTS, CDR2 YDEGEE. This CDR3 spans 13 amino acids. CDR3 protein: CASSLRGGAGYTF. The CDR3 bases are TGTGCCAGCAGCTTGAGAGGGGGCGCTGGCTACACCTTC.

The chain combines TRBV4-1 with TRBJ2-3; 11 positions agree with TRBD2. The CDR3 loop spans 17 amino acids. V lost 4 bases to trimming and J lost 5 bases; unmatched junction nucleotides: 11. CDR1 is MGHRA and CDR2 is YSYEKL in the germline V gene. CDR3 DNA sequence: TGCGCCAGCAGCCCGACCAATAGCGGGAGGGCCCAAGATACGCAGTATTTT. Its protein is CASSPTNSGRAQDTQYF.

V is TRBV28 and J is TRBJ1-3; D is unresolved. This CDR3 is 16 amino acids long. V shed 2 bases and J shed 0 bases, with 11 bases lying between them. Per germline, CDR1 MDHEN and CDR2 SYDVKM. The CDR3 protein is CASSLPLTFSGNTIYF. The DNA for the CDR3 is TGTGCCAGCAGTTTACCCTTGACATTCTCTGGAAACACCATATATTTT.

The CDR3 DNA reads TGTGCCAGCAGCCCCCGACAGGGGTGGTGGACTGAAGCTTTCTTT. It specifies CASSPRQGWWTEAFF. The V call is TRBV21-1, the J call TRBJ1-1; the table gives TRBD1 as D, unverified against the DNA. TRBV21-1 is shown as a pseudogene. CDR3 length: 15 amino acids.

This chain uses TRBV11-3 with TRBJ1-1; D not certain. Trimming stripped 5 bases from V and 2 bases from J, with 12 bases between. The CDR3 length is 14 residues. CDR1 and CDR2 from the germline V gene are SGHNT and YENEEA. DNA for the CDR3: TGTGCCAGCAGCCCCGTCGGGGTCAACACTGAAGCTTTCTTT. This codes for CASSPVGVNTEAFF.

The gene calls are TRBV5-1 and TRBJ2-3, with D maybe TRBD2 (5 bases). With 1 base removed from V and 0 bases from J, the gap between germline ends came to 9 bases. This CDR3 has 15 amino acids. Germline V gene data show CDR1 as SGHRS and CDR2 as YFSETQ. CDR3 DNA: TGCGCCAGCAGCTTGTTTCTAGCAAGCACAGATACGCAGTATTTT. It encodes CASSLFLASTDTQYF. Filled out from reference TRBV5-1 and TRBJ2-3, the complete variable domain reads KAGVTQTPRYLIKTRGQQVTLSCSPISGHRSVSWYQQTPGQGLQFLFEYFSETQRNKGNFPGRFSGRQFSNSRSEMNVSTLELGDSALYLCASSLFLASTDTQYFGPGTRLTVL.

V is TRBV5-5 and J is TRBJ2-4; the D is unclear. Germline V gene lookup returns CDR1 SGHKS and CDR2 YYEKEE (reference sequence). V lost 1 base, J lost 0 bases, and 11 bases lay in between. The CDR3 sequence is 16 residues long. The CDR3 DNA follows: TGTGCCAGCAGCTTGTCCCCAGAAAGAGCCAAAAACATTCAGTACTTC. This encodes CASSLSPERAKNIQYF.

The genes are TRBV7-9 and TRBJ1-2; 7 bases map to TRBD1. Germline CDR1 is SEHNR and CDR2 is FQNEAQ (reference sequence). The CDR3 sequence is 13 residues long. Unmatched junction bases numbered 4, after V lost 7 bases and J lost 2 bases. The CDR3 sequence: CASNTGENYGYTF. CDR3 DNA sequence: TGTGCCAGCAATACAGGGGAAAACTATGGCTACACCTTC.

This rearrangement joins TRBV5-6 to TRBJ2-1; 8 bases align to TRBD1. V lost 1 base and J lost 14; bases outside the gene matches: 8. The CDR3 runs 13 residues. Germline CDR1 is SGHDT and CDR2 is YYEEEE. The chain's CDR3 is CASSLRAGGWEFF. CDR3 nucleotides: TGTGCCAGCAGCTTGAGGGCAGGGGGCTGGGAGTTCTTC. The whole variable domain, filled in from reference TRBV5-6 and TRBJ2-1, reads DAGVTQSPTHLIKTRGQQVTLRCSPKSGHDTVSWYQQALGQGPQFIFQYYEEEERQRGNFPDRFSGHQFPNYSSELNVNALLLGDSALYLCASSLRAGGWEFFGPGTRLTVL.

J is TRBJ2-1 and V is TRBV11-3; D is unresolved. This CDR3 contains 11 residues. CDR1 and CDR2 from the germline V gene are SGHNT and YENEEA. Trimming took 5 bases from V and 6 from J, leaving 5 bases between them. The CDR3 is CASSLLNEQFF. The CDR3 DNA sequence: TGTGCCAGCAGCCTACTCAATGAGCAGTTCTTC.

This chain joins TRBV3-1 (or the pseudogene TRBV3-2) and TRBJ2-1; TRBD1 matches 8 bases. The V gene end was trimmed by 1 base and the J gene end by 6 bases; junction bases not matched to a gene: 8. Germline CDR1 reads LGHDT; CDR2 reads YNNKEL (reference sequence). The CDR3 is made up of 16 amino acids. The CDR3 bases are TGTGCCAGCAGCCAAGCAGGACAGGGAATTGGCAATGAGCAGTTCTTC. It codes for CASSQAGQGIGNEQFF.

This clone was seen only once. V and J are TRBV7-2 and TRBJ1-5; a weak D match, TRBD1 (5 bases). V was cut by 1 base and J by 5 bases, with 6 bases left in between. The V gene's germline CDR1 is SGHTA and CDR2 FQGNSA. The CDR3 covers 13 residues. The CDR3, as DNA: TGTGCCAGCAGCTTAGTCAGGGATCAGCCCCAGCATTTT. It codes for CASSLVRDQPQHF.

This clone was found once. The chain couples TRBV18 to TRBJ1-2; D perhaps matches TRBD1 (5 bases). Germline lookup yields CDR1 KGHSH and CDR2 LQKENI. The CDR3 spans 14 residues. Trimming cost V 2 bases and J 4 bases, with 11 bases left between them. The CDR3 region has the DNA TGTGCCAGCTCACCAGGGGGGTCACTCTATGGCTACACCTTC. Translating it yields CASSPGGSLYGYTF. Filled out from reference TRBV18 and TRBJ1-2, the complete variable domain reads NAGVMQNPRHLVRRRGQEARLRCSPMKGHSHVYWYRQLPEEGLKFMVYLQKENIIDESGMPKERFSAEFPKEGPSILRIQQVVRGDSAAYFCASSPGGSLYGYTFGSGTRLTVV.